The clone carrying this T cell receptor (beta chain) has only a few counts. As yet, its antigen is unknown. After removal of 5 bases from V and 3 bases from J, the junction contained 7 bases not matched to a gene. Germline V gene lookup returns CDR1 KGHDR and CDR2 SFDVKD. This CDR3 has 16 amino acids. The sample originates from a study of T-cell reconstitution after alpha-beta-depleted transplantation in children. Study-wide results and limits: After one year, T-cell counts and TCRbeta diversity mostly came from new T cells. In patients about two months after transplant, alpha-beta T cells reportedly arose from several hundred expanded graft clones.

The authors prepared the TCRbeta library with unique molecular identifiers. From the PCR reads, TCRdb called clonotypes with MiXCR, one entry per CDR3 protein. The sample has some 840,000 distinct CDR3 sequences, around 17% seen once. This TCR was recovered from a male patient between 10 and 17 years old who had a stem cell transplant for acute lymphoblastic leukemia, so the T cells may come from the graft donor. Sequenced here: PBMCs, mostly from graft donor cells, sampled 360 days after TCRalphabeta/CD19-depleted stem cell transplant. The rearrangement links TRBV24-1 to TRBJ1-5, with 9 bases identical to TRBD1. The CDR3 DNA reads TGTGCCACCAGTGGCCATGGGACAGGGATCAATCAGCCCCAGCATTTT. Translated: CATSGHGTGINQPQHF.